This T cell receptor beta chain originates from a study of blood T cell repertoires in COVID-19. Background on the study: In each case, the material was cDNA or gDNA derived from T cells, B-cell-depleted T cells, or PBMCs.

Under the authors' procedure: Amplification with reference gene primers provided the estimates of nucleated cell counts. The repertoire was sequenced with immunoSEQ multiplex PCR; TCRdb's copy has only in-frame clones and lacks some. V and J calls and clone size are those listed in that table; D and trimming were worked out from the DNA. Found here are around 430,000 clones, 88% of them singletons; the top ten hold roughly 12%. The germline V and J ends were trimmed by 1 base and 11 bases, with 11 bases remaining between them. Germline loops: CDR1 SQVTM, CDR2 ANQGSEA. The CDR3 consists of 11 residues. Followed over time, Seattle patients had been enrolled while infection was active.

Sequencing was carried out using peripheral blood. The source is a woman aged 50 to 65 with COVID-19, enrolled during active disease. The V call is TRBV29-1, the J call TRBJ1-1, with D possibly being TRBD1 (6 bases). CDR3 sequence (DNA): TGCAGCGTTGAAGTTGGGACACGCGCTTTCTTT. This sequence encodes CSVEVGTRAFF.